This T cell receptor delta chain appears in the sequencing data of a study of Vδ1+ human thymocytes. Regarding the study as a whole: Many TRG clonotypes were shared between donors; TRD repertoires were essentially private. Highly polyclonal TRG and TRD repertoires with Gaussian CDR3 length distributions appeared in thymus.

The template was reverse-transcribed extracted RNA. Multiplex PCR used pooled V-gene forward primers and a constant-region reverse primer to amplify CDR3s. TCRdb redid clone calling on the multiplex PCR reads using CATT. This table has 70,000 to 90,000 delta-chain clones, 30% to 45% appearing once. On this clone itself: Its antigen is not identified.

The CDR3 extends over 20 amino acids. Germline CDR1 reads TSWWSYY; CDR2 reads QGS. With 1 base clipped from V and 2 bases from J, the junction kept 14 bases outside the gene matches. Purity of the sorted Vdelta1+ thymocytes ranged from about 97% to 99.6%. The TCR sequence derives from a boy less than two years old who had congenital heart surgery. The chain couples TRDV1 to TRDJ1, with 12 bases lining up with TRDD3. Sequencing input: Vdelta1+ gamma-delta thymocytes from the thymus. Noted subset: FACS-sorted CD3+ TCRalphabeta- TCRVdelta1+ TCRVdelta2- thymocytes. The DNA of the CDR3 is TGTGCTCTTGGGGAACCAATCACTTACTGGGGGATACCTCAAACCGATAAACTCATCTTT. Its translation: CALGEPITYWGIPQTDKLIF.